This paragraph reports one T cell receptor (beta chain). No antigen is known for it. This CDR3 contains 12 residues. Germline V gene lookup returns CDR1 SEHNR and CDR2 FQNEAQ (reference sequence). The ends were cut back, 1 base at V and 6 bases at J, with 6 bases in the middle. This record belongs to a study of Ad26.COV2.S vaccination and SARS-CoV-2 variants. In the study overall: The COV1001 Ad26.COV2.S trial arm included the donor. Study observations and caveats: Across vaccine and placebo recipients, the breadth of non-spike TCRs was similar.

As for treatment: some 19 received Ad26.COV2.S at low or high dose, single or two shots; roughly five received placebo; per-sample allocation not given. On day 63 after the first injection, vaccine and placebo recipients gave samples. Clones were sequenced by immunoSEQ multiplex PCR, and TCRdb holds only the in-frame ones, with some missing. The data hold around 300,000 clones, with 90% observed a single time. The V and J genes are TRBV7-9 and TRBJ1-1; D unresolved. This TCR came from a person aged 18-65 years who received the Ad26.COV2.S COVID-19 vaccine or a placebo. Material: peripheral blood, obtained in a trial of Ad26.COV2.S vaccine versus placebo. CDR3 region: CASSLGGSEAFF. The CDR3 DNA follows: TGTGCCAGCAGCTTAGGAGGGTCTGAAGCTTTCTTT.